Below, one T cell receptor beta chain is given with its context. The data stem from a study of OX40 agonist ivuxolimab in advanced cancers. TCRdb keeps only in-frame clones here, not all; method: immunoSEQ multiplex PCR. Here the sample spans under 80,000 clones, about 94% being singletons. The TCR originated in an adult with an advanced solid tumor such as melanoma, head and neck, liver or kidney cancer. The input for sequencing was CD4+ or CD8+ T cells sorted from blood, taken in a trial of the OX40 agonist ivuxolimab.

The DNA for the CDR3 is TGTGCCAGCAGTGAGAAGGGGGCGAACTACGAGCAGTACTTC. Protein sequence: CASSEKGANYEQYF. The chain links TRBV2 to TRBJ2-7; TRBD1 matches 7 bases. V gave up 3 bases and J gave up 3 bases; unmatched junction bases: 5. Per the germline V gene, CDR1 is SNHLY and CDR2 is FYNNEI. The CDR3 is made up of 14 amino acids. Full variable domain (rest looked up from reference TRBV2 and TRBJ2-7): EPEVTQTPSHQVTQMGQEVILRCVPISNHLYFYWYRQILGQKVEFLVSFYNNEISEKSEIFDDQFSVERPDGSNFTLKIRSTKLEDSAMYFCASSEKGANYEQYFGPGTRLTVT.